Listed below are T cell receptor beta chains from one sample, sequenced in a study of spatial heterogeneity in lung cancer. TCRdb reanalysed the 5' RACE reads using MiXCR and keeps one entry per CDR3 protein. The sample includes 7,000 to 8,500 distinct CDR3 sequences, about 9.6% of them seen just once. Sequenced material: normal lung tissue next to the tumor, taken at surgery. These TCRs come from a male donor with early-stage non-small cell lung cancer. CDR3s include the opening cysteine and the closing phenylalanine or tryptophan. The order of the fields is D gene, clone size, J gene, V gene, CDR3 DNA, CDR3 protein. D genes are given only for firm matches. Size is omitted from some rows. Given values are once, few, many or a class for expanded clones.

- many TRBJ2-7 TRBV7-9 TGTGCCAGCAGCTTAGAGGGCAGTCGATGGTACTTC CASSLEGSRWYF
- many TRBJ2-2 TRBV10-1 TGCGCCAGCAGACAGGAGAACACCGGGGAGCTGTTTTTT CASRQENTGELFF
TRBD2 many TRBJ2-3 TRBV6-5 TGTGCCAGCAGTTACTCGATCGGGGGGACAGATACGCAGTATTTT CASSYSIGGTDTQYF
- - TRBJ2-2 TRBV7-9 TGTGCCAGCAGCTTATCGCCCGGGGAGCTGTTTTTT CASSLSPGELFF
- many TRBJ2-3 TRBV7-2 TGTGCCAGCAGCTTAGGAGGCGGCGGAGATACGCAGTATTTT CASSLGGGGDTQYF
TRBD1 many TRBJ2-7 TRBV6-1 TGTGCCAGCAGTGAATATATGGGACAGGGGGACGAGCAGTACTTC CASSEYMGQGDEQYF
TRBD1 many TRBJ2-1 TRBV9 TGTGCCAGCAGCTCCCCCGGGACAGGGTCGTATGAGCAGTTCTTC CASSSPGTGSYEQFF
- few TRBJ1-1 TRBV6-5 TGTGCCAGCAGTTACTTCGGGGGGGACGCGAACACTGAAGCTTTCTTT CASSYFGGDANTEAFF
- medium-sized TRBJ2-7 TRBV20-1 TGCAGTGCTAGAGAGGCCGTCTTGGACGAGCAGTACTTC CSAREAVLDEQYF
- many TRBJ1-4 TRBV6-1 TGTGCCAGCAGTGACTACGAAAAACTGTTTTTT CASSDYEKLFF
- many TRBJ2-1 TRBV28 TGTGCCAGCAGCATACTAGGAGGTGAGCAGTTCTTC CASSILGGEQFF
- many TRBJ2-1 TRBV21-1 TGTGCCAGCAGCAAAGGGTACAGGGGGCCAGGCTACAATGAGCAGTTCTTC CASSKGYRGPGYNEQFF